A single sample is the source of the 24 T cell receptor beta chains below, sequenced in a study of human T cells and chemical hapten exposure. The time point: pre-sensitization, week 0. Treatment noted: therapeutic diphenylcyclopropenone sensitization with weekly scalp DPC. TCRdb fed the RACE reads into MiXCR, producing one record per CDR3 protein. This sample carries a few hundred thousand distinct CDR3 sequences, 4.5% to 5.5% of them seen once, and the ten largest clones take less than 9%. Sequencing used whole blood, obtained in connection with sensitization to the hapten diphenylcyclopropenone (DPC). Every receptor here comes from a woman aged 18 to 35 with alopecia areata. Some clones in this sample may be carry-over from other donors' samples.

This clonotype turned up a few times. The chain carries TRBV12-3 or TRBV12-4 and TRBJ1-1, with no clear D. Deletions cut 5 bases from V and 5 bases from J, with 3 bases between. The CDR3 is 10 residues long. Here the CDR3 DNA reads TGTGCCAGCAGTAAAACTGAAGCTTTCTTT. It is translated as CASSKTEAFF.

Only a few counts were recorded for this clonotype. V gene TRBV6-6 combines with J gene TRBJ1-2; D is perhaps TRBD1 (6 bases). CDR3 length equals 15 residues. Germline-derived CDR1 and CDR2 are MNHNY and SVGAGI (reference sequence). Trimming removed 4 bases at V and 0 bases at J, with 12 bases between. The CDR3 region is CASSFRTAANYGYTF. CDR3 in DNA: TGTGCCAGCAGTTTTAGGACAGCTGCTAACTATGGCTACACCTTC.

This chain connects TRBV6-5 to TRBJ1-1, with 12 bases that match TRBD1. J gave up 3 bases and V 8 bases, and 13 bases lay outside the gene matches. The CDR3 is made up of 17 amino acids. The germline gives CDR1 MNHEY, CDR2 SVGAGI. The chain's CDR3 is CASRKTGTGGPHTEAFF. The DNA for the CDR3 is TGTGCCAGCCGTAAAACCGGGACAGGGGGCCCTCACACTGAAGCTTTCTTT.

The sample holds a few counts of this clonotype. The chain has TRBV2 and TRBJ1-3; 7 bases fit TRBD1. CDR1 is SNHLY, CDR2 FYNNEI, per germline. CDR3 length equals 15 residues. The ends lost 1 base at V and 0 bases at J; junction bases unmatched: 0. The CDR3 spells CASSEGTGSGNTIYF. DNA for the CDR3: TGTGCCAGCAGTGAAGGGACAGGCTCTGGAAACACCATATATTTT.

The V and J genes are TRBV6-1 and TRBJ2-5; 10 nucleotides align to TRBD2. Per germline, CDR1 MNHNS and CDR2 SASEGT. The CDR3 is 18 amino acids. V was pared by 1 base and J by 4 bases, with 12 bases of the junction left unmatched. The CDR3 protein is CASSEVRAGGPEGETQYF. The CDR3 DNA is TGTGCCAGCAGTGAAGTGCGAGCGGGGGGGCCAGAGGGAGAGACCCAGTACTTC.

This chain uses TRBV6-2 or TRBV6-3 with TRBJ1-2, with D hard to call. CDR1 and CDR2 (germline): MNHEY, SVGEGT. The CDR3 consists of 14 residues. Deletions cut 1 base from V and 7 bases from J, with 13 bases between. For the CDR3, the DNA is TGTGCCAGCAGTTACTGGACTTACACGGGTGGCTACACCTTC. Translation: CASSYWTYTGGYTF.

The table lists this clonotype with many counts. V gene TRBV28 combines with J gene TRBJ2-7, with 11 bases fitting TRBD2. The V gene's germline CDR1 is MDHEN and CDR2 SYDVKM. The CDR3 loop spans 14 amino acids. Trimming took 8 bases from V and 4 from J; bases not matched to a gene: 7. In DNA, the CDR3 is TGTGCCAGCCTTAGCGGGGGGGCCAAGTACGAGCAGTACTTC. Its protein product is CASLSGGAKYEQYF.

V gene TRBV7-9 combines with J gene TRBJ1-1; D is ambiguous. CDR3 length: 14 residues. Per the germline V gene, CDR1 is SEHNR and CDR2 is FQNEAQ (reference sequence). V was clipped by 11 bases and J by 1 base, with 17 bases between them. The CDR3 spells CAGYRGESNTEAFF. The DNA of the CDR3 is TGTGCCGGCTATCGGGGAGAGTCGAACACTGAAGCTTTCTTT.

This clonotype was recorded a few times. This rearrangement joins TRBV18 to TRBJ2-1, with 7 bases aligning to TRBD1. V trimming: 5 bases; J trimming: 1 base; junction bases outside the gene matches: 8. Germline V CDR1 and CDR2: KGHSH, LQKENI. The CDR3 contains 16 residues. The CDR3: CASSATLTGSYNEQFF. As DNA, the CDR3 is TGTGCCAGCTCAGCAACTCTGACAGGGTCCTACAATGAGCAGTTCTTC.

This clonotype was picked up a small number of times. The rearrangement joins TRBV2 to TRBJ2-7; unclear D gene. Germline values: CDR1 SNHLY, CDR2 FYNNEI. The CDR3 runs 12 residues. V lost 7 bases to trimming and J lost 6 bases, with 13 bases between them. CDR3 in amino acids: CASTTSQSEQYF. CDR3 coding DNA: TGTGCCAGCACAACCTCGCAGAGCGAGCAGTACTTC.

This clonotype was seen at least ten times. The rearrangement uses TRBV12-3 or TRBV12-4 and TRBJ1-1; D is perhaps TRBD1 (5 bases). The CDR3 has 14 amino acids. V was cut by 6 bases and J by 1 base, with 12 bases left in between. Here the CDR3 reads CASRYTTGNTEAFF. CDR3 DNA: TGTGCCAGCAGGTATACCACAGGGAACACTGAAGCTTTCTTT.

The J gene is TRBJ2-6, the V gene TRBV4-3; D could derive from TRBD1 or TRBD2 (5 bases each). V gave up 1 base and J gave up 2 bases, with 15 bases separating them. The length of the CDR3 is 18 residues. In germline, CDR1 is LGHNA, CDR2 YSLEER. The CDR3 nucleotides are TGCGCCAGCAGCCAAGGACGGGACGGTTATGCTGGGGCCAACGTCCTGACTTTC. As protein: CASSQGRDGYAGANVLTF.

This chain joins TRBV20-1 and TRBJ2-5; 8 bases match TRBD2. This CDR3 has 17 amino acids. The junction had 10 bases not matched to a gene; V was cut back by 0 bases and J by 1 base. The V gene's germline CDR1 is DFQATT and CDR2 SNEGSKA (reference sequence). The CDR3 loop is CSARDPPLAGVQETQYF. CDR3 nucleotide sequence: TGCAGTGCTAGAGACCCGCCCCTAGCGGGCGTCCAAGAGACCCAGTACTTC.

In this sample, this clonotype turned up a few times. The V call is TRBV6-5, the J call TRBJ1-4; a weak D match, TRBD1 (6 bases). The CDR3 is 15 amino acids. The V and J ends lost 7 bases and 5 bases respectively, with 17 bases between them. The germline V gene encodes CDR1 MNHEY and CDR2 SVGAGI. The CDR3 DNA follows: TGTGCCAGCAAATCAGCGGACAGAAGGAATGAAAAACTGTTTTTT. It translates to CASKSADRRNEKLFF.

The chain combines TRBV7-2 with TRBJ2-3, with unresolved D. CDR1 and CDR2 from the germline V gene are SGHTA and FQGNSA. Trimming left V 5 bases short and J 1 base short, with 10 bases between. This CDR3 spans 14 amino acids. The CDR3 bases are TGTGCCAGCAGCCCAGCCCAAGGCACAGATACGCAGTATTTT. This sequence encodes CASSPAQGTDTQYF.

This clonotype was observed at least ten times. The chain carries TRBV12-3 or TRBV12-4 and TRBJ2-1; a weak D match, TRBD2 (6 bases). V lost 0 bases and J 5 bases, leaving 17 bases between the germline ends. The CDR3 is 17 amino acids. CDR3 amino acids: CASSLAGLRTLHNEQFF. As DNA, the CDR3 is TGTGCCAGCAGTTTAGCGGGACTTAGAACGCTCCACAATGAGCAGTTCTTC.

The chain links TRBV7-9 to TRBJ2-3; TRBD2 matches at 12 bases. This CDR3 contains 17 residues. V shed 5 bases, J shed 6 bases, and the junction held 12 bases outside the gene matches. CDR1 and CDR2 (germline): SEHNR, FQNEAQ (reference sequence). The DNA for the CDR3 is TGTGCCAGCAGCCCCGGGACTAGCGGGTCTACGTCGGATACGCAGTATTTT. Translated: CASSPGTSGSTSDTQYF.

This clonotype was detected a few times. The J gene is TRBJ2-2, the V gene TRBV5-5; D possibly corresponds to TRBD2 (6 bases). CDR1 SGHKS and CDR2 YYEKEE come from the germline V gene (reference sequence). The CDR3 runs 14 residues. V dropped 4 bases and J dropped 2 bases, with 9 bases sitting between them. CDR3 loop: CASSMRDNTGELFF. Written as DNA, the CDR3 is TGTGCCAGCAGCATGCGGGACAACACCGGGGAGCTGTTTTTT.

There are a few counts of this clonotype. This chain connects TRBV15 to TRBJ1-2; 10 bases align to TRBD1. Per the germline V gene, CDR1 is LNHNV and CDR2 is YYDKDF (reference sequence). The V and J ends lost 8 bases and 7 bases, in that order; junction bases with no gene match: 13. There are 15 residues in the CDR3. This chain's CDR3 is CATRGQGSFWSGYTF. As DNA, the CDR3 is TGTGCCACCCGGGGACAGGGGAGTTTCTGGAGTGGCTACACCTTC.

There are a few counts of this clonotype. The chain is built from TRBV7-9 and TRBJ1-3, with D possibly TRBD1 on 5 matching bases. V was clipped by 5 bases and J by 9 bases, with 11 bases between them. The CDR3 is 12 amino acids. The germline CDR1 and CDR2 sequences are SEHNR and FQNEAQ (reference sequence). In nucleotides, the CDR3 is TGTGCCAGCAGCCAGGATGGGGGCACCATATATTTT. It is translated as CASSQDGGTIYF.

This clonotype has a count of ten or more. The chain has TRBV19 and TRBJ2-1, with D possibly being TRBD1 (7 bases). CDR3 size: 16 residues. Germline assignment: CDR1 LNHDA and CDR2 SQIVND (reference sequence). The germline V and J ends were trimmed by 3 bases and 7 bases, with 19 bases remaining between them. The CDR3 region has the DNA TGTGCCAGTAGTATCTCCCGGCAGGGGGGCTGGAATGAGCAGTTCTTC. This sequence encodes CASSISRQGGWNEQFF.

This chain joins TRBV20-1 and TRBJ2-2, with TRBD1 identical over 8 bases. V lost 1 base to trimming and J lost 3 bases; unmatched junction nucleotides: 7. This CDR3 spans 16 amino acids. Per the germline V gene, CDR1 is DFQATT and CDR2 is SNEGSKA (reference sequence). The DNA for the CDR3 is TGCAGTGCTAGAGGGACAGGGTGGGCCGACACCGGGGAGCTGTTTTTT. It yields the protein CSARGTGWADTGELFF.

This chain uses TRBV29-1 with TRBJ2-1, with D perhaps matching TRBD1 (6 bases). V was cut by 3 bases and J by 4 bases, with 16 bases left in between. This CDR3 is 15 amino acids long. Germline V lookup: CDR1 SQVTM, CDR2 ANQGSEA. This chain's CDR3 is CSVERTDFGYNEQFF. In DNA form, the CDR3 reads TGCAGCGTTGAGAGGACAGATTTTGGGTACAATGAGCAGTTCTTC.

This clonotype occurred many times. The DNA is omitted, as the CDR3 cannot be located on it reliably, and the CDR3 follows TCRdb's listing. The J gene is TRBJ1-5, the V gene TRBV10-3; TRBD1, the D gene given by the table, was not confirmed from the DNA. 17 amino acids form the CDR3, both terminal residues included. CDR1 and CDR2 (germline): ENHRY, SYGVKD. CDR3 amino acids: CAISESIFGAGNQPQHF.